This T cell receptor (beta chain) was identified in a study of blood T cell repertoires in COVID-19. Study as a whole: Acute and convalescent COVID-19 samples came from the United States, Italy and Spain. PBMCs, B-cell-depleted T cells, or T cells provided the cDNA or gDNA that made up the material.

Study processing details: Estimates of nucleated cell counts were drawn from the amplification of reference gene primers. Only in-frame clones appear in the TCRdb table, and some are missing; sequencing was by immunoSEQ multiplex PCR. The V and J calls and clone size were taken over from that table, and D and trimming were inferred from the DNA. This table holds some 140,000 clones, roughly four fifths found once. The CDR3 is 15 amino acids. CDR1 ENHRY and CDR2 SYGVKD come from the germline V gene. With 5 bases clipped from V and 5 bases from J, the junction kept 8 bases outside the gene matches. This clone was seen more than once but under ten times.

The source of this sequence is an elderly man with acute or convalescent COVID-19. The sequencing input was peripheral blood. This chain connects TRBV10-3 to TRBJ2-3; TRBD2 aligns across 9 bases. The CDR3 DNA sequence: TGTGCCATCAGTTCTAGCGGGGCGGTTAAAGATACGCAGTATTTT. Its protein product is CAISSSGAVKDTQYF.